This entry concerns a single TCR beta chain. No antigen is known for it. Sequencing libraries made from TCR beta cDNA carried unique molecular identifiers. Using its own MiXCR run on the PCR reads, TCRdb lists one record per CDR3 protein. This sample has some 690,000 distinct CDR3 sequences, with about 60% found just once. The data were obtained in a study of post-analysis software for immune sequencing data. Study-level background: Patients with relapsing-remitting, secondary progressive and progressive-relapsing multiple sclerosis courses were all represented.

Notes on the study in general: Multiple sclerosis patients had significantly lower normalized Chao1 diversity than controls. By F measure, samples from a shared preparation batch strongly co-clustered.

The origin of this receptor is a girl under 10 years old with multiple sclerosis. Sequencing input: blood.

CDR3 in DNA: TGCGCCAGCAGCTCGGCCTCCAGCGGGAGGGCCAAGGCCTACGAGCAGTACTTC. This sequence encodes CASSSASSGRAKAYEQYF. This sequence joins TRBV5-1 and TRBJ2-7, with 10 bases fitting TRBD2. CDR3 size: 18 residues. V lost 3 bases, J lost 2 bases, and 14 bases stayed unmatched. Per germline, CDR1 SGHRS and CDR2 YFSETQ.